This section outlines one TCR beta chain sequence together with its context. TCRdb's table, derived via immunoSEQ multiplex PCR, lists solely in-frame clones and lacks some. The sample carries over 35,000 clones, 70% to 90% recorded once. This sample was included in a study of OX40 agonist ivuxolimab in advanced cancers. Overall study context: Aged 23 to 79 with a mean of approximately 60 years, they were under 85% male.

CDR3 size: 14 residues. The V end lost 0 bases, the J end lost 3 bases, and 10 bases lay between the germline ends. Germline CDR1 reads SGHRS; CDR2 reads YFSETQ. The clonotype comes from an adult with an advanced solid tumor such as melanoma, head and neck, liver or kidney cancer. The rearrangement links TRBV5-1 to TRBJ2-7; unclear D gene. Sequences were derived from CD4+ or CD8+ T cells sorted from blood, sampled in a trial of the OX40 agonist ivuxolimab. This CDR3 reads CASSLEAFIYEQYF. The CDR3 bases are TGCGCCAGCAGCTTGGAGGCTTTTATCTACGAGCAGTACTTC.